This T cell receptor beta chain stems from a study of post-analysis software for immune sequencing data. About the research overall: Patients had relapsing-remitting, secondary progressive or progressive-relapsing multiple sclerosis; some lacked subtype. Whole-study findings and limits: There were five TRBV segments more frequent in patients than controls, and TRBV5-6, TRBV5-1 and TRBV20-1 were among them. Those samples that were prepared in the same batch co-clustered strongly by F measure. Controls had significantly higher normalized Chao1 diversity than multiple sclerosis patients.

The CDR3 contains 13 residues. Germline V gene sequence: CDR1 MDHEN, CDR2 SYDVKM. Deletions cut 5 bases from V and 2 bases from J, with 7 bases between. With respect to this clonotype: The antigen is not known.

Unique molecular identifiers were built into the TCR beta cDNA libraries. Around 500,000 cDNA molecules were obtained from roughly 0.93 to 9.6 million T cells. TCRdb fed the PCR reads into MiXCR, producing one record per CDR3 protein. The sample contains roughly 800,000 distinct CDR3 sequences, about 43% of which appear only once. The sequenced material came from blood. The receptor was isolated from a girl aged 5 to 17 with multiple sclerosis. The chain combines TRBV28 with TRBJ2-4; D gene uncertain. CDR3 in DNA: TGTGCCAGCAGTCCCCCCCCCAAAAACATTCAGTACTTC. Translation: CASSPPPKNIQYF.